This TCR beta chain was documented in a study of blood T cell repertoires in COVID-19. V was trimmed by 1 base and J by 3 bases, leaving 12 bases between them. The germline gives CDR1 MGHRA, CDR2 YSYEKL. CDR3 length: 15 residues. Those enrolled, adults aged 18 to 89 years, came from roughly 22 US areas. All recovered Cohort 3 donors got two negative PCRs, got clearance, or saw symptom resolution. Sequenced by immunoSEQ multiplex PCR; TCRdb stores in-frame clones only, minus some. The sample holds 240,000 or so clones, about 83% seen once. This TCR was sampled from a woman in her fifties or sixties who had recovered from COVID-19. Sequenced material: PBMCs or T cells enriched from blood (not recorded which). The J gene is TRBJ1-2, the V gene TRBV4-1; tentative D call: TRBD1 (5 bases). In nucleotides, the CDR3 is TGCGCCAGCAGCCAAGTGCCGGCGGGGGACTATGGCTACACCTTC. Its protein product is CASSQVPAGDYGYTF.